This T cell receptor (beta chain) was obtained from a study of post-analysis software for immune sequencing data. Whole-study results and caveats: The five TRBV segments detected at higher frequency in patients than in controls included TRBV5-6, TRBV5-1 and TRBV20-1. Normalized Chao1 diversity in multiple sclerosis patients fell significantly below that of controls. The F measure placed samples prepared in the same batch into strongly shared clusters.

On this clonotype itself: Its antigen is not known.

Unique molecular identifiers featured in each of the TCR beta cDNA libraries. A population of roughly 1 to 11 million T cells gave rise to 400,000 to 550,000 cDNA molecules. TCRdb re-called the PCR reads with MiXCR, one entry per CDR3 protein. Of about 770,000 distinct CDR3 sequences listed, about 43% are singletons. CDR3 length: 14 amino acids. Trimming at V came to 1 base and at J to 4 bases, leaving 5 bases not matched to a gene. The germline CDR1 and CDR2 sequences are DFQATT and SNEGSKA (reference sequence). Source material: blood. This TCR was sampled from a girl under 18 with multiple sclerosis. V is TRBV20-1 and J is TRBJ2-3; TRBD2 matches at 7 bases. CDR3 coding DNA: TGCAGTGCTAGAGCCTGGCGGGAGCCAGATACGCAGTATTTT. Protein product: CSARAWREPDTQYF.